This T cell receptor (beta chain) was profiled in a study of neurological immune-mediated disorders. Study results and caveats: Patients with HTLV-1-associated myelopathy showed the most TCR clonal expansion. Those with multiple sclerosis showed the least, falling below healthy controls. Clinical features showed no association with the multiple sclerosis repertoire cluster, and MRI features showed none either.

Template-switch 5'RACE cDNA synthesis added a 10-nucleotide unique molecular identifier. Sequencing of 15-18 subjects in each run yielded over 190 million TCR-beta sequences. TCRdb reprocessed the 5' RACE reads with MiXCR, giving one entry per CDR3 protein. The table lists approximately 100,000 distinct CDR3 sequences, roughly 4% of them singletons. The CDR3 spans 16 residues. The germline V and J ends were trimmed by 1 base and 2 bases, with 15 bases remaining between them. Looked up from germline, CDR1 is SGHAT and CDR2 is FQNNGV. In this sample, this clonotype turned up a few times. Antigen unknown.

This chain connects TRBV11-2 to TRBJ2-7; D possibly corresponds to TRBD1 (5 bases). This clonotype was sampled from a young woman with multiple sclerosis. The material sequenced was PBMCs. The chain's CDR3 is CASSLALTLGAYEQYF. The DNA of the CDR3 is TGTGCCAGCAGCTTAGCTTTAACGCTAGGGGCCTACGAGCAGTACTTC. Together with reference TRBV11-2 and TRBJ2-7, the CDR3 gives the full variable domain: EAGVAQSPRYKIIEKRQSVAFWCNPISGHATLYWYQQILGQGPKLLIQFQNNGVVDDSQLPKDRFSAERLKGVDSTLKIQPAKLEDSAVYLCASSLALTLGAYEQYFGPGTRLTVT.